This T cell receptor beta chain was retrieved from a study of molecular identifiers for immune sequencing clone quantification. Study-wide points: Clones with over 20 RNA copies captured over 99% of effector molecules but under 1% of naive ones. Spiked Jurkat TCR RNA equal to one cell could reportedly be picked out among one million naive cells.

Researchers sorted naive CD8 T cells as cells that were CD8+CD4-CCR7+CD45RA+. Worth noting for this clonotype: No antigen is known for it.

Libraries of bulk TCR were made by previously described methods (with listed TCR primers). TCRdb reprocessed the PCR reads with MiXCR, giving one entry per CDR3 protein. Found here are 300,000 to 400,000 distinct CDR3 sequences, over 20% of them singletons; the top ten hold approximately 0.85%. The germline V gene has CDR1 SGHAT and CDR2 FQDESV (reference sequence). The trim removed 1 base at V and 3 bases at J, leaving 11 bases unmatched. The CDR3 contains 18 residues. The clonotype originates from a human donor in good health. Some libraries in this study had Jurkat cell RNA spiked in. This chain links TRBV11-1 with TRBJ2-3; 9 nucleotides line up with TRBD2. Material for sequencing was naive CD8+ T cells from blood, with Jurkat cell RNA spiked in. Subset described: FACS-sorted CD8+CD4-CCR7+CD45RA+ naive T cells. The CDR3, as DNA: TGTGCCAGCAGCTTAGATGGTCTAGCGGGACGCATGACAGATACGCAGTATTTT. Translated, it gives CASSLDGLAGRMTDTQYF. Filled out from reference TRBV11-1 and TRBJ2-3, the complete variable domain reads EAEVAQSPRYKITEKSQAVAFWCDPISGHATLYWYRQILGQGPELLVQFQDESVVDDSQLPKDRFSAERLKGVDSTLKIQPAELGDSAMYLCASSLDGLAGRMTDTQYFGPGTRLTVL.